This passage covers 5 T cell receptor beta chains from one sample sequenced in a study of cytomegalovirus exposure and HLA in healthy donors. Amplification used 60 Vbeta primers and 13 Jbeta primers. TCRdb keeps only in-frame clones here, not all; method: immunoSEQ multiplex PCR. Among more than 110,000 clones, roughly 76% were seen once, and the ten largest hold about 1.2%. The sequenced sample consisted of PBMCs. All receptors come from a woman in her forties in good health and CMV-seronegative.

This clone was detected a few times. The rearrangement links TRBV5-5 to TRBJ2-7; 7 nucleotides agree with TRBD1. Germline V gene lookup returns CDR1 SGHKS and CDR2 YYEKEE (reference sequence). The CDR3 sequence is 14 residues long. The ends lost 4 bases at V and 5 bases at J; junction bases unmatched: 9. The DNA of the CDR3 is TGTGCCAGCAGCAAACAGGGGAATTTGGACGAGCAGTACTTC. Protein: CASSKQGNLDEQYF. Full variable domain (outside the CDR3, taken from reference TRBV5-5 and TRBJ2-7): DAGVTQSPTHLIKTRGQQVTLRCSPISGHKSVSWYQQVLGQGPQFIFQYYEKEERGRGNFPDRFSARQFPNYSSELNVNALLLGDSALYLCASSKQGNLDEQYFGPGTRLTVT.

V is TRBV6-1 and J is TRBJ1-5; D unclear. Trimming took 3 bases from V and 6 from J, leaving 6 bases between them. Germline V CDR1 and CDR2: MNHNS, SASEGT. This CDR3 is built from 12 residues. The CDR3 here is CASSDRFQPQHF. The CDR3 DNA follows: TGTGCCAGCAGTGATCGGTTTCAGCCCCAGCATTTT.

The genes are TRBV25-1 and TRBJ1-1; 7 bases match TRBD1. The CDR3 has 15 residues. J lost 2 bases, V lost 5 bases, and 8 bases had no gene match. CDR1 and CDR2 (germline): MGHDK, SYGVNS. The CDR3 coding sequence is TGTGCCAGCAGTCCCCAACAGGGGCGCAACACTGAAGCTTTCTTT. It codes for CASSPQQGRNTEAFF.

V usage is TRBV28 and J usage is TRBJ2-5; 7 bases align to TRBD2. The junction had 8 bases not matched to a gene; V was cut back by 7 bases and J by 3 bases. Germline V lookup: CDR1 MDHEN, CDR2 SYDVKM. This CDR3 contains 14 residues. This CDR3 reads CASNGLDLKETQYF. The CDR3 bases are TGTGCCAGCAATGGACTAGACCTGAAAGAGACCCAGTACTTC.

The sample holds one count of this clone. The rearrangement uses TRBV5-1 and TRBJ2-7, with D possibly matching TRBD1 (6 bases). Germline V gene sequence: CDR1 SGHRS, CDR2 YFSETQ. This CDR3 has 12 residues. Trimming removed 8 bases from V and 4 bases from J, with 13 bases in between. CDR3: CASTDSPYEQYF. Here the CDR3 DNA reads TGCGCCAGTACGGACAGCCCTTACGAGCAGTACTTC.